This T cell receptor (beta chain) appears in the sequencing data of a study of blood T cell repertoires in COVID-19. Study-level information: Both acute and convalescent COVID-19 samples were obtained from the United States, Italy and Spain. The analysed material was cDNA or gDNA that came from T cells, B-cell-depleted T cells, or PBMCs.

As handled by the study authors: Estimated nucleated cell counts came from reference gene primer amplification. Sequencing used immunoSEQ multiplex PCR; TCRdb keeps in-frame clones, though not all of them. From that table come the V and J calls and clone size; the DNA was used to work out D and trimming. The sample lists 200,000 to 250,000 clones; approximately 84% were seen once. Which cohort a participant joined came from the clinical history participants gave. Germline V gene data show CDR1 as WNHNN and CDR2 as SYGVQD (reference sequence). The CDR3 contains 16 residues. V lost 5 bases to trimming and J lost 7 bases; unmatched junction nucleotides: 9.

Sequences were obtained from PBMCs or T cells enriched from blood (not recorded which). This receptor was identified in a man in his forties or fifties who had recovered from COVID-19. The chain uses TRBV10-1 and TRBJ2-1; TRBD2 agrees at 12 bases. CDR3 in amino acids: CASSPRLAGGRNEQFF. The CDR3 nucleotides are TGCGCCAGCAGTCCACGGCTAGCGGGAGGGCGGAATGAGCAGTTCTTC.